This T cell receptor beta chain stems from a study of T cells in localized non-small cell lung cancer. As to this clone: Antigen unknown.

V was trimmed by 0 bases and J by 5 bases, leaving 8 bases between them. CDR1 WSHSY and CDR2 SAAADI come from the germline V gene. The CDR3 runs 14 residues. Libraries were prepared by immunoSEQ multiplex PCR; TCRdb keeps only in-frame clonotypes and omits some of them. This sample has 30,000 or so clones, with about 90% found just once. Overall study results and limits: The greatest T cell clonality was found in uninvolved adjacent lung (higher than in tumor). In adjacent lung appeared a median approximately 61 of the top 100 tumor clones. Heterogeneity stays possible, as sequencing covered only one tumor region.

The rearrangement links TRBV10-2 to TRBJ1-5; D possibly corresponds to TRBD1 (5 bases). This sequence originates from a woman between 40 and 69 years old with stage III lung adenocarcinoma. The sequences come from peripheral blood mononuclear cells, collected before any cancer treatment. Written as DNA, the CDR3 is TGCGCCAGCAGTGAGTCGGGGGGGGATCAGCCCCAGCATTTT. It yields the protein CASSESGGDQPQHF.